The 27 T cell receptor beta chains presented below share a single source sample, sequenced in a study of cytomegalovirus exposure and HLA in healthy donors. The study ran its PCR with 60 Vbeta and 13 Jbeta primers. The protocol was immunoSEQ multiplex PCR, while the TCRdb copy is restricted to in-frame clones and leaves out a portion. The sample records a few hundred thousand clones, roughly 80% being singletons. The sample was PBMCs. These receptors originate from a girl aged 2 to 10 in good health and CMV-seronegative.

This chain links TRBV30 with TRBJ1-5; TRBD1 matches 7 bases. Germline V lookup: CDR1 GTSNPN, CDR2 SVGIG (reference sequence). The CDR3 is made up of 18 amino acids. Unmatched junction bases numbered 13, after V lost 2 bases and J lost 0 bases. The CDR3 loop reads CAWSSAGTDLYSNQPQHF. CDR3 bases: TGTGCCTGGAGTTCCGCCGGGACAGATCTTTATAGCAATCAGCCCCAGCATTTT.

The chain carries TRBV7-6 and TRBJ2-7; 9 bases agree with TRBD1. The CDR3 consists of 15 residues. Germline lookup yields CDR1 SGHVS and CDR2 FNYEAQ. V lost 1 base to trimming and J lost 1 base; unmatched junction nucleotides: 2. The CDR3 here is CASSLETGGSYEQYF. CDR3 in DNA: TGTGCCAGCAGCTTAGAGACAGGGGGATCCTACGAGCAGTACTTC.

CDR3 DNA sequence: TGTGCCAGCAGCTTGTACAGGGTGCAGAGTCAGCCCCAGCATTTT. This encodes CASSLYRVQSQPQHF. The chain has TRBV5-6 and TRBJ1-5; a weak D match, TRBD1 (6 bases). CDR1 is SGHDT, CDR2 YYEEEE, per germline. This CDR3 comprises 15 residues. V was trimmed by 1 base and J by 6 bases, leaving 14 bases between them.

This chain links TRBV5-1 with TRBJ2-6; D may be TRBD1 (6 bases). Germline V gives CDR1 SGHRS, CDR2 YFSETQ. CDR3 size: 19 residues. The V end was cut by 4 bases, the J end by 0 bases, with 20 bases between. The CDR3 is CASSEPAGQKSSGANVLTF. CDR3 nucleotides: TGCGCCAGCAGCGAGCCAGCCGGACAGAAGAGCTCTGGGGCCAACGTCCTGACTTTC.

The J gene is TRBJ2-3, the V gene TRBV6-1; D call uncertain. The germline gives CDR1 MNHNS, CDR2 SASEGT. Trimming shortened V by 3 bases and J by 0 bases, and 4 bases separated the two germline ends. The CDR3 loop spans 13 amino acids. In DNA, the CDR3 is TGTGCCAGCAGTGACAGAAGCACAGATACGCAGTATTTT. Amino acids: CASSDRSTDTQYF.

A note on this clone: A read error may produce the germline difference seen at one junction end. The same CDR3 arises from other DNA sequences in this sample as well. The chain couples TRBV7-9 to TRBJ1-1; D is unclear. CDR3 length: 15 residues. CDR1 SEHNR and CDR2 FQNEAQ come from the germline V gene (reference sequence). In nucleotides, the CDR3 is TGCGCCAGCAGCTTGGGCGATGCGAAGAACACTGAAGCTTTCTTT. This gives the protein CASSLGDAKNTEAFF.

This chain links TRBV6-1 with TRBJ1-1; D is undetermined. The CDR3 runs 14 residues. V was trimmed by 0 bases and J by 4 bases, leaving 9 bases between them. Germline V gene data show CDR1 as MNHNS and CDR2 as SASEGT. CDR3 in amino acids: CASSEARISTEAFF. In DNA, the CDR3 is TGTGCCAGCAGTGAAGCGAGGATAAGCACTGAAGCTTTCTTT.

The V call is TRBV7-9, the J call TRBJ2-2; tentative D call: TRBD1 (5 bases). This CDR3 is built from 15 residues. Germline V lookup: CDR1 SEHNR, CDR2 FQNEAQ (reference sequence). The V and J ends lost 1 base and 8 bases respectively, with 14 bases between them. The CDR3, as DNA: TGTGCCAGCAGCTTAGGGCAGGGCGGCCAAGGGGAGCTGTTTTTT. Translation gives CASSLGQGGQGELFF.

This clone was picked up one time. The chain links TRBV5-1 to TRBJ2-1; tentatively, D is TRBD2 (5 bases). Trimming cost V 3 bases and J 10 bases, with 14 bases left between them. The CDR3 has 13 amino acids. Germline CDR1 SGHRS, CDR2 YFSETQ. This chain's CDR3 is CASSSAGLLEQFF. In DNA form, the CDR3 reads TGCGCCAGCAGCTCCGCGGGCCTTTTGGAGCAGTTCTTC. Looking up the rest from reference TRBV5-1 and TRBJ2-1 gives the full variable domain: KAGVTQTPRYLIKTRGQQVTLSCSPISGHRSVSWYQQTPGQGLQFLFEYFSETQRNKGNFPGRFSGRQFSNSRSEMNVSTLELGDSALYLCASSSAGLLEQFFGPGTRLTVL.

The chain links TRBV7-9 to TRBJ1-1; 8 nucleotides line up with TRBD1. CDR3 size: 14 residues. Germline V gives CDR1 SEHNR, CDR2 FQNEAQ (reference sequence). After removal of 8 bases from V and 3 bases from J, the junction contained 8 bases not matched to a gene. CDR3 coding DNA: TGTGCCAGCCATAGGACAGGGAAAGACACTGAAGCTTTCTTT. It specifies CASHRTGKDTEAFF.

J is TRBJ1-6 and V is TRBV6-6; no clear D. This CDR3 is 16 amino acids long. CDR1 and CDR2 (germline): MNHNY, SVGAGI (reference sequence). The V end was cut by 0 bases, the J end by 6 bases, with 12 bases between. This CDR3 reads CASSYSRSLINSPLHF. In nucleotides, the CDR3 is TGTGCCAGCAGTTACTCGAGAAGTCTAATTAATTCACCCCTCCACTTT.

This chain links TRBV6-6 with TRBJ2-7; TRBD1 matches at 9 bases. Looked up from germline, CDR1 is MNHNY and CDR2 is SVGAGI (reference sequence). Germline trimming cut 4 bases from V and 2 bases from J; bases unmatched to any gene: 6. CDR3 size: 15 residues. The chain's CDR3 is CASSSQGQGAYEQYF. CDR3 nucleotide sequence: TGTGCCAGCAGTTCCCAGGGACAGGGAGCCTACGAGCAGTACTTC.

The rearrangement links TRBV25-1 to TRBJ2-5; possible D gene TRBD1, 5 bases. The CDR3 is made up of 14 amino acids. The V end was cut by 2 bases, the J end by 4 bases, with 11 bases between. CDR1 is MGHDK, CDR2 SYGVNS, per germline. The CDR3 DNA reads TGTGCCAGCAGTGAACTGGGGCTGGTAGAGACCCAGTACTTC. Residues: CASSELGLVETQYF.

The chain uses TRBV5-4 and TRBJ1-1; D perhaps matches TRBD1 (6 bases). Germline V lookup: CDR1 SGHNT, CDR2 YYREEE (reference sequence). The CDR3 is 13 amino acids. V was trimmed by 4 bases and J by 7 bases, leaving 14 bases between them. This CDR3 is CASSPGGPREAFF. For the CDR3, the DNA is TGTGCCAGCAGCCCGGGGGGGCCTCGTGAAGCTTTCTTT.

This chain uses TRBV4-1 with TRBJ2-2; D perhaps matches TRBD1 (5 bases). Germline V gene lookup returns CDR1 MGHRA and CDR2 YSYEKL. This CDR3 is 18 amino acids long. V lost 1 base and J lost 2, with 17 bases in between. CDR3 sequence reads: CASSQGSPLQGNTGELFF. The CDR3 DNA reads as TGCGCCAGCAGCCAAGGGTCCCCTCTTCAGGGAAACACCGGGGAGCTGTTTTTT.

In its sample, this clone was seen a few times. The genes are TRBV30 and TRBJ2-7; TRBD2 might be the D (5 bases). Between the trimmed V and J ends, which lost 2 bases and 3 bases, there was a span of 14 bases. Germline-derived CDR1 and CDR2 are GTSNPN and SVGIG (reference sequence). The CDR3 totals 14 residues. The CDR3, as DNA: TGTGCCTGGAGTTCGTGGGAGTCTGGCTACGAGCAGTACTTC. Translating it yields CAWSSWESGYEQYF.

The chain uses TRBV7-9 and TRBJ1-5; D unclear. Germline CDR1 is SEHNR and CDR2 is FQNEAQ (reference sequence). V shed 2 bases and J shed 3 bases, with 5 bases lying between them. This CDR3 spans 13 amino acids. CDR3 sequence (DNA): TGTGCCAGCAGCTTAAGACTCAATCAGCCCCAGCATTTT. It translates to CASSLRLNQPQHF.

The V gene is TRBV14, the J gene TRBJ2-1, with 9 bases lining up with TRBD2. The germline gives CDR1 SGHDN, CDR2 FVKESK. The CDR3 is made up of 14 amino acids. The V segment lost 5 bases and the J segment 4 bases; nucleotides outside the gene matches: 3. The CDR3 spells CASSRLAVYNEQFF. In DNA, the CDR3 is TGTGCCAGCAGCAGACTAGCGGTATACAATGAGCAGTTCTTC.

A few counts support this clone. This rearrangement joins TRBV28 to TRBJ1-4; D is uncertain. V was pared by 7 bases and J by 8 bases, with 11 bases between. This CDR3 region has 12 residues. Germline V CDR1 and CDR2: MDHEN, SYDVKM. The CDR3 nucleotides read TGTGCCAGCAAAGTTGGGCAAGAAAAACTGTTTTTT. This translates into CASKVGQEKLFF.

This clone occurred a few times. This chain uses TRBV9 with TRBJ2-3; 9 bases map to TRBD2. The CDR3 is 16 amino acids. J was trimmed by 1 base and V by 2 bases; bases with no gene match: 5. Per germline, CDR1 SGDLS and CDR2 YYNGEE. CDR3 DNA sequence: TGTGCCAGCAGCGTCGGCGGGGGGGCGGGCACAGATACGCAGTATTTT. Its translation: CASSVGGGAGTDTQYF.

The chain couples TRBV1 to TRBJ2-4; the table assigns TRBD2, which was not confirmed against the DNA. TRBV1 is a pseudogene locus. CDR3 length: 15 residues. For the CDR3, the DNA is TGCACCAGCAGCCCGGCCGGGTTTGGTTTAAACATTCAGTACTTC. Its protein is CTSSPAGFGLNIQYF.

CDR3 sequence reads: CAPSGGFSVDEQFF. CDR3 nucleotide sequence: TGTGCCCCATCAGGGGGGTTCTCTGTGGATGAGCAGTTCTTC. The chain couples TRBV28 to TRBJ2-1; D is perhaps TRBD1 (7 bases). The CDR3 consists of 14 residues. Germline values: CDR1 MDHEN, CDR2 SYDVKM. Trimming removed 11 bases from V and 8 bases from J, with 22 bases in between. The complete variable domain, with remaining parts taken from reference TRBV28 and TRBJ2-1, reads DVKVTQSSRYLVKRTGEKVFLECVQDMDHENMFWYRQDPGLGLRLIYFSYDVKMKEKGDIPEGYSVSREKKERFSLILESASTNQTSMYLCAPSGGFSVDEQFFGPGTRLTVL.

The chain is built from TRBV18 and TRBJ1-1; D not certain. CDR1 is KGHSH and CDR2 is LQKENI in the germline V gene. There are 14 residues in the CDR3. With 11 bases removed from V and 0 bases from J, the gap between germline ends came to 16 bases. The CDR3 region has the DNA TGTGCCGTCGGGAGCCTCGGATTGAACACTGAAGCTTTCTTT. It translates to CAVGSLGLNTEAFF. Using reference TRBV18 and TRBJ1-1 for the parts outside the CDR3, the full variable domain is NAGVMQNPRHLVRRRGQEARLRCSPMKGHSHVYWYRQLPEEGLKFMVYLQKENIIDESGMPKERFSAEFPKEGPSILRIQQVVRGDSAAYFCAVGSLGLNTEAFFGQGTRLTVV.

DNA for the CDR3: TGTGCCAGCAGTTTATCCCAGGGTGGATCACCCCTCCACTTT. The encoded protein is CASSLSQGGSPLHF. The gene calls are TRBV27 and TRBJ1-6, with D possibly matching TRBD1 (5 bases). The CDR3 covers 14 residues. Germline V gene sequence: CDR1 MNHEY, CDR2 SMNVEV (reference sequence). V was shortened by 0 bases and J by 10 bases, with 10 bases between the two germline ends.

The V gene is TRBV4-1, the J gene TRBJ2-1; D is possibly TRBD2 (5 bases). Deletions cut 0 bases from V and 0 bases from J, with 9 bases between. This CDR3 has 16 residues. The germline V gene encodes CDR1 MGHRA and CDR2 YSYEKL. CDR3 residues: CASSQDSRASYNEQFF. The DNA for the CDR3 is TGCGCCAGCAGCCAAGATTCGCGGGCCTCCTACAATGAGCAGTTCTTC.

This clone occurred once. This chain links TRBV27 with TRBJ2-7, with 9 bases identical to TRBD2. Trimming cost V 10 bases and J 5 bases; bases outside gene matches: 9. The CDR3 contains 13 residues. Germline CDR1 and CDR2: MNHEY and SMNVEV (reference sequence). The chain's CDR3 is CANKSIAGDEQYF. In DNA, the CDR3 is TGTGCCAACAAGTCAATAGCGGGAGACGAGCAGTACTTC.

This rearrangement joins TRBV28 to TRBJ2-3; D unclear. Germline values: CDR1 MDHEN, CDR2 SYDVKM. This CDR3 comprises 14 residues. The V gene lost 7 bases and the J gene lost 2 bases, with 13 bases spanning the gap. CDR3 amino acids: CASTKPAFTDTQYF. CDR3 DNA: TGTGCCAGCACCAAACCAGCGTTCACAGATACGCAGTATTTT.